A single sample is the source of the 19 T cell receptor beta chains below, sequenced in a study of blood T cells in healthy people across ages. Using a J-beta primer mix together with a sample-barcoded 5' primer, a second PCR was run for 7 to 11 cycles. One entry per CDR3 protein results from TCRdb running MiXCR on the 5' RACE reads. The table has more than 550,000 distinct CDR3 sequences, 22% seen once. Sequenced material: blood. Source of these receptors: an older man in good health.

The genes are TRBV20-1 and TRBJ2-1; D is undetermined. CDR1 and CDR2 from the germline V gene are DFQATT and SNEGSKA (reference sequence). The CDR3 covers 12 residues. Trimming removed 6 bases from V and 5 bases from J, with 11 bases in between. CDR3 nucleotide sequence: TGCAGTGCCCCTAGTGCCAACAATGAGCAGTTCTTC. Translating gives CSAPSANNEQFF.

Only a few counts were recorded for this clonotype. This sequence joins TRBV24-1 and TRBJ2-1; TRBD1 aligns across 9 bases. Trimming removed 5 bases from V and 2 bases from J; junction bases left unmatched: 6. The CDR3 spans 16 residues. Germline values: CDR1 KGHDR, CDR2 SFDVKD. Here the CDR3 reads CATSVGQGIPYNEQFF. Here the CDR3 DNA reads TGTGCCACCAGTGTGGGACAGGGCATACCCTACAATGAGCAGTTCTTC.

This clonotype appeared a few times. V usage is TRBV12-3 or TRBV12-4 and J usage is TRBJ2-7; D possibly corresponds to TRBD1 (6 bases). CDR3 size: 13 residues. Trimming shortened V by 8 bases and J by 2 bases, and 13 bases separated the two germline ends. CDR3: CASAETGPYEQYF. CDR3 nucleotide sequence: TGTGCCAGCGCCGAGACAGGTCCCTACGAGCAGTACTTC.

Ten or more counts support this clonotype. This chain joins TRBV11-2 and TRBJ2-5; no clear D. This CDR3 is built from 13 residues. Germline CDR1 reads SGHAT; CDR2 reads FQNNGV. Trimming removed 0 bases at V and 2 bases at J, with 4 bases between. CDR3 region: CASSLERQETQYF. Here the CDR3 DNA reads TGTGCCAGCAGCTTAGAGAGGCAAGAGACCCAGTACTTC.

The J gene is TRBJ1-4, the V gene TRBV4-2; no definite D call. The germline V gene has CDR1 LGHNA and CDR2 YNFKEQ. The CDR3 extends over 12 amino acids. Trimming took 0 bases from V and 8 from J, leaving 4 bases between them. The CDR3 is CASSQDNEKLFF. The CDR3 nucleotides read TGTGCCAGCAGCCAAGATAACGAAAAACTGTTTTTT.

There are a few counts of this clonotype. The chain carries TRBV5-6 and TRBJ2-3; no clear D. The CDR3 runs to 12 residues. V shed 3 bases and J shed 4 bases, with 6 bases lying between them. The germline gives CDR1 SGHDT, CDR2 YYEEEE. The CDR3 loop is CASSWASDTQYF. CDR3 nucleotides: TGTGCCAGCAGCTGGGCGTCAGATACGCAGTATTTT.

The chain combines TRBV19 with TRBJ1-3, with D unclear. The germline V gene has CDR1 LNHDA and CDR2 SQIVND (reference sequence). The CDR3 loop spans 14 amino acids. Deletions cut 4 bases from V and 0 bases from J, with 7 bases between. This CDR3 reads CASSTQASGNTIYF. The CDR3 coding sequence is TGTGCCAGTAGTACCCAGGCCTCTGGAAACACCATATATTTT.

Points on this clonotype: Germline is not matched at one junction end, which may reflect a read error. The chain recombines TRBV27 with TRBJ1-5, with TRBD1 matching 7 bases. Germline assignment: CDR1 MNHEY and CDR2 SMNVEV (reference sequence). This CDR3 is built from 17 residues. The CDR3: CASSPKTGKIRNQHQHF. The DNA of the CDR3 is TGTGCCAGCAGTCCGAAGACAGGGAAAATTCGCAATCAGCACCAGCATTTT.

The CDR3, as DNA: TGTGCCAGCGATTTGGGGAACACTGAAGCTTTCTTT. This gives the protein CASDLGNTEAFF. The chain couples TRBV5-5 to TRBJ1-1; D is unclear. The CDR3 has 12 amino acids. Trimming removed 7 bases from V and 1 base from J, with 8 bases in between. Germline assignment: CDR1 SGHKS and CDR2 YYEKEE (reference sequence). The full variable domain, with the rest looked up from reference TRBV5-5 and TRBJ1-1, is DAGVTQSPTHLIKTRGQQVTLRCSPISGHKSVSWYQQVLGQGPQFIFQYYEKEERGRGNFPDRFSARQFPNYSSELNVNALLLGDSALYLCASDLGNTEAFFGQGTRLTVV.

The chain recombines TRBV5-1 with TRBJ2-5, with 8 bases that match TRBD1. Germline lookup yields CDR1 SGHRS and CDR2 YFSETQ. Trimming at V came to 3 bases and at J to 4 bases, leaving 5 bases not matched to a gene. This CDR3 region has 14 residues. CDR3 sequence reads: CASSSGQVVETQYF. As DNA, the CDR3 is TGCGCCAGCAGCTCGGGACAGGTGGTAGAGACCCAGTACTTC. Combining the CDR3 with reference TRBV5-1 and TRBJ2-5 gives the whole variable domain KAGVTQTPRYLIKTRGQQVTLSCSPISGHRSVSWYQQTPGQGLQFLFEYFSETQRNKGNFPGRFSGRQFSNSRSEMNVSTLELGDSALYLCASSSGQVVETQYFGPGTRLLVL.

This clonotype was recorded at least ten times. The CDR3 DNA reads as TGTGCCAGCAGACGAGCGGGAGGGACGGATGAGCAGTTCTTC. It codes for CASRRAGGTDEQFF. The V gene is TRBV2, the J gene TRBJ2-1, with TRBD2 matching over 10 bases. Trimming at V came to 6 bases and at J to 8 bases, leaving 7 bases not matched to a gene. The V gene's germline CDR1 is SNHLY and CDR2 FYNNEI. This CDR3 region has 14 residues.

V is TRBV27 and J is TRBJ1-1, with D uncertain. Trimming took off 5 bases at V and 4 bases at J, with 17 bases between the two ends. CDR1 and CDR2 (germline): MNHEY, SMNVEV (reference sequence). There are 15 residues in the CDR3. Here the CDR3 reads CASSPPAGIFTEAFF. The CDR3 DNA is TGTGCCAGCAGTCCTCCGGCAGGTATCTTCACTGAAGCTTTCTTT.

The chain carries TRBV5-6 and TRBJ1-4, with D possibly matching TRBD1 (6 bases). Germline V gives CDR1 SGHDT, CDR2 YYEEEE. The V and J ends lost 4 bases and 5 bases respectively, with 12 bases between them. CDR3 size: 14 residues. The CDR3 DNA sequence: TGTGCCAGCAGCCAGGGACACTCCAATGAAAAACTGTTTTTT. It is translated as CASSQGHSNEKLFF.

This clonotype was counted many times. The V and J genes are TRBV7-9 and TRBJ2-2; TRBD2 matches 7 bases. From germline, CDR1 is SEHNR and CDR2 FQNEAQ (reference sequence). Unmatched junction bases numbered 8, after V lost 4 bases and J lost 0 bases. This CDR3 has 17 residues. DNA for the CDR3: TGTGCCAGCAGCTCGCCGGGGGGTAGCGCGAACACCGGGGAGCTGTTTTTT. Translation: CASSSPGGSANTGELFF.

Worth noting for this clonotype: A single base separates this from a much larger clone, so it may be a read error. The chain uses TRBV6-5 and TRBJ1-6, with a tentative D call TRBD1 (5 bases). The CDR3 loop spans 17 amino acids. Germline-derived CDR1 and CDR2 are MNHEY and SVGAGI. CDR3 DNA: TGTGCCAGCGGTTACTCGGTCGGAGGGACTTTCAATTCACCCCTCCACTTT. As protein: CASGYSVGGTFNSPLHF.

The J gene is TRBJ2-7, the V gene TRBV12-3 or TRBV12-4; D unresolved. Gene TRBJ2-5 matches the end of the DNA better, so the J call may be wrong. CDR3 length: 13 amino acids. The CDR3 DNA sequence: TGTGCCAGCAGTTTACTACAACAAGAGACCCAGTACTTC. Protein: CASSLLQQETQYF.

The chain employs TRBV24-1 and TRBJ2-1; 7 bases align to TRBD1. The CDR3 is 11 amino acids. Per the germline V gene, CDR1 is KGHDR and CDR2 is SFDVKD. V was clipped by 9 bases and J by 9 bases; unmatched bases: 4. This chain's CDR3 is CATERTGEQFF. CDR3 DNA: TGTGCCACCGAACGGACAGGTGAGCAGTTCTTC.

This clonotype was seen only a few times. The chain joins TRBV29-1 to TRBJ1-2, with 7 bases lining up with TRBD1. Germline V CDR1 and CDR2: SQVTM, ANQGSEA. The ends lost 1 base at V and 8 bases at J; junction bases unmatched: 4. CDR3 length: 12 residues. Here the CDR3 reads CSVEGQGWGYTF. CDR3 nucleotide sequence: TGCAGCGTTGAAGGACAGGGCTGGGGCTACACCTTC.

This clonotype was detected only a few times. The J gene is TRBJ2-5, the V gene TRBV20-1, with TRBD2 matching 12 bases. The trim removed 6 bases at V and 0 bases at J, leaving 8 bases unmatched. The CDR3 consists of 16 residues. Germline V CDR1 and CDR2: DFQATT, SNEGSKA (reference sequence). CDR3 bases: TGCAGTGCAAGACTAGCGGGGGCCGGGTACCAAGAGACCCAGTACTTC. Encoded protein: CSARLAGAGYQETQYF.